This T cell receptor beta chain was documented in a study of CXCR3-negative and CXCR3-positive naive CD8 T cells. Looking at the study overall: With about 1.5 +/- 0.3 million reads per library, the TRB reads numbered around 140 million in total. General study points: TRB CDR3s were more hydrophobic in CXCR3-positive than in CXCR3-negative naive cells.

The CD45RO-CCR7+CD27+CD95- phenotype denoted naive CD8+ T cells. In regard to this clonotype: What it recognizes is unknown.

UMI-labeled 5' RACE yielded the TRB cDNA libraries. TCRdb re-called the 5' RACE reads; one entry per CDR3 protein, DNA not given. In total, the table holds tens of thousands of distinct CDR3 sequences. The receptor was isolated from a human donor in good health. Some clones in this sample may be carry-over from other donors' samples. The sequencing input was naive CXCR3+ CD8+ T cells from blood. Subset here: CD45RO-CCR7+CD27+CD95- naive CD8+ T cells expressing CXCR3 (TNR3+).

CDR3 residues: CASSLDRPTYEQYF. The rearrangement joins TRBV7-2 to TRBJ2-7. The CDR3 runs to 14 residues. CDR1 is SGHTA and CDR2 is FQGNSA in the germline V gene.